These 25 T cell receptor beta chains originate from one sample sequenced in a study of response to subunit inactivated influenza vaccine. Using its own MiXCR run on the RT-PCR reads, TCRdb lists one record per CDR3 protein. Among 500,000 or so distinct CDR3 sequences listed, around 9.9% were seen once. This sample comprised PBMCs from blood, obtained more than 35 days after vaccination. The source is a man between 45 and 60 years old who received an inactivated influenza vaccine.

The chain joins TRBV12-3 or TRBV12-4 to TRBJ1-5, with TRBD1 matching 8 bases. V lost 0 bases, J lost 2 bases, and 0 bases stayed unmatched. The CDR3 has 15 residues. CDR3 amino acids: CASSLATGGNQPQHF. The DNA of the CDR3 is TGTGCCAGCAGTTTAGCGACAGGGGGCAATCAGCCCCAGCATTTT.

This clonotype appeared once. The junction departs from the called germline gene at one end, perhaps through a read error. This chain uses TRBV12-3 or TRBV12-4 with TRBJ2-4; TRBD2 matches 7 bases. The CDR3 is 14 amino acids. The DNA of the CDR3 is TGTGCCAGCAGTTCCGGGACTATCAAAAACAATCAGTACTTC. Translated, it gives CASSSGTIKNNQYF.

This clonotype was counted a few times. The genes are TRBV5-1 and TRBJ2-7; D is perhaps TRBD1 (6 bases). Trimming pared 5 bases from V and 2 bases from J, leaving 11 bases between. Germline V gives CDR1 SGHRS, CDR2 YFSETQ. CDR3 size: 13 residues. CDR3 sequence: CASRGASPYEQYF. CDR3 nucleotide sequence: TGCGCCAGCAGGGGGGCGAGCCCCTACGAGCAGTACTTC.

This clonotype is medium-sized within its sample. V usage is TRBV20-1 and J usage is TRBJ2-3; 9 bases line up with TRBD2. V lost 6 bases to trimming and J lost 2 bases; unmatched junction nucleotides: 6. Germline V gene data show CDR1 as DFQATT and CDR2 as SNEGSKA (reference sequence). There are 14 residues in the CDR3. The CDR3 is CSAQPSGDTDTQYF. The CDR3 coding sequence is TGCAGTGCCCAACCTAGCGGGGACACAGATACGCAGTATTTT.

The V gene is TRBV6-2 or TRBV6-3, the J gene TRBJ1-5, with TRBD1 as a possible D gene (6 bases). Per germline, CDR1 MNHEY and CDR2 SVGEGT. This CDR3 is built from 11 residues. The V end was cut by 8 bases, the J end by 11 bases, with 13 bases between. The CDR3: CASDGGTAQHF. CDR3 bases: TGTGCCAGCGACGGGGGCACGGCCCAGCATTTT.

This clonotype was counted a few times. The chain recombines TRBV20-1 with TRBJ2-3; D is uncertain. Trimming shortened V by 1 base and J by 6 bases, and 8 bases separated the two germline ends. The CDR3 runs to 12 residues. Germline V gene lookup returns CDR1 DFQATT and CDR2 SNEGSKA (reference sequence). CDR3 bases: TGCAGTGCTAGAGCTGTGGGCGATACGCAGTATTTT. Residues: CSARAVGDTQYF.

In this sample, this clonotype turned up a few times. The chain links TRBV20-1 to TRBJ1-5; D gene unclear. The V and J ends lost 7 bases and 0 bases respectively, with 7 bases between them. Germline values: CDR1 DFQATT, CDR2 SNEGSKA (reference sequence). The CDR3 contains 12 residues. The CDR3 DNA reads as TGCAGTGGTAGTGATAGCAATCAGCCCCAGCATTTT. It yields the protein CSGSDSNQPQHF.

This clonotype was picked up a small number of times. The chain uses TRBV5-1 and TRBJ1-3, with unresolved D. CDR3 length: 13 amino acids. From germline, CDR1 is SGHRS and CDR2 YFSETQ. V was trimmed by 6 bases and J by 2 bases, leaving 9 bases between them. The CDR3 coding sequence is TGCGCCAGCACTTCGGTGACTGGAAACACCATATATTTT. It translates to CASTSVTGNTIYF. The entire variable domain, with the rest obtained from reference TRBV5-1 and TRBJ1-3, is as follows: KAGVTQTPRYLIKTRGQQVTLSCSPISGHRSVSWYQQTPGQGLQFLFEYFSETQRNKGNFPGRFSGRQFSNSRSEMNVSTLELGDSALYLCASTSVTGNTIYFGEGSWLTVV.

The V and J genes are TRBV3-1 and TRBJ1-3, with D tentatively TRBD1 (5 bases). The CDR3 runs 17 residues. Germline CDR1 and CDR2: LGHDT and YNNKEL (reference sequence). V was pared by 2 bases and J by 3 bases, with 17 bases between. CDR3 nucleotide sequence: TGTGCCAGCAGCCAACTAAACGGGGCCCTCTTTGGAAACACCATATATTTT. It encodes CASSQLNGALFGNTIYF.

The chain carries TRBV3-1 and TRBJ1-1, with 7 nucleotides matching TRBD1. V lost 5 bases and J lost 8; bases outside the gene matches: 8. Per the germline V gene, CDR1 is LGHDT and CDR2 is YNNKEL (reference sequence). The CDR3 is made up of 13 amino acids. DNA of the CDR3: TGTGCCAGCAGCTACCGGACAGGCGACGAAGCTTTCTTT. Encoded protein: CASSYRTGDEAFF.

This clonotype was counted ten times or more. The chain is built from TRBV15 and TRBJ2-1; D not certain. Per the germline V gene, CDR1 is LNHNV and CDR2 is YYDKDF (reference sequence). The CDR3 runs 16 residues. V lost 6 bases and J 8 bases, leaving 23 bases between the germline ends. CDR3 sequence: CATSSPSRSILDEQFF. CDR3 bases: TGTGCCACCAGTTCTCCGAGTAGAAGTATTCTCGATGAGCAGTTCTTC. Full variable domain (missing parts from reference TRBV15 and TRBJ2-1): DAMVIQNPRYQVTQFGKPVTLSCSQTLNHNVMYWYQQKSSQAPKLLFHYYDKDFNNEADTPDNFQSRRPNTSFCFLDIRSPGLGDTAMYLCATSSPSRSILDEQFFGPGTRLTVL.

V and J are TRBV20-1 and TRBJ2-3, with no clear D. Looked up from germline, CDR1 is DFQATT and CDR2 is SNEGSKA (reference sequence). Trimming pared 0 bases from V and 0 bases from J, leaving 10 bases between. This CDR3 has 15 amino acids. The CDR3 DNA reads TGCAGTGCTAGAGATCTCAAGGCCAGCACAGATACGCAGTATTTT. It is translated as CSARDLKASTDTQYF.

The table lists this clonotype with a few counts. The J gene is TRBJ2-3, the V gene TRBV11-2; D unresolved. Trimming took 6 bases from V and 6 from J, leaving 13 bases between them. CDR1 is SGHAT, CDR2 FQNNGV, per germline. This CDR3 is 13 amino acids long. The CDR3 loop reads CASRKGPGDTQYF. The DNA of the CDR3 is TGTGCCAGCAGGAAAGGGCCTGGGGATACGCAGTATTTT.

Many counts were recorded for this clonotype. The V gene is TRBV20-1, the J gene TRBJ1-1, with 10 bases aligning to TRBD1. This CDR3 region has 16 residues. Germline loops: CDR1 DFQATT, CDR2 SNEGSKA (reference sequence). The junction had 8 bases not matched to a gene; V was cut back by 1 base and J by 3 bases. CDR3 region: CSARVDRGLVYTEAFF. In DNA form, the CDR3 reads TGCAGTGCTAGAGTCGACAGGGGGCTGGTGTACACTGAAGCTTTCTTT.

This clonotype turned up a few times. CDR3 coding DNA: TGTGCCAGCAGCTCCTCGCATGAGCAGTTCTTC. Its translation: CASSSSHEQFF. This chain connects TRBV7-9 to TRBJ2-1; D uncertain. V dropped 4 bases and J dropped 8 bases, with 6 bases sitting between them. The CDR3 has 11 residues. Germline V gene sequence: CDR1 SEHNR, CDR2 FQNEAQ (reference sequence).

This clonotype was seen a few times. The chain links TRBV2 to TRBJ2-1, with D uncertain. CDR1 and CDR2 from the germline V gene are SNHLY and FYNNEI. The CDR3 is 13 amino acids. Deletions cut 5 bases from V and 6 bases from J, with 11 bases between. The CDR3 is CASSPPVRNEQFF. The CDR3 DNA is TGTGCCAGCAGTCCACCAGTCCGCAATGAGCAGTTCTTC.

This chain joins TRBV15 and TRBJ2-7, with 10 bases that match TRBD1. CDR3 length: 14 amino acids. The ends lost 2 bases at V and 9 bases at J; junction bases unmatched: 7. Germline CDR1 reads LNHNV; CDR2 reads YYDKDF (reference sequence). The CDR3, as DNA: TGTGCCACCAGCAGATCCGGGACAGGGGTTGCGCAGTACTTC. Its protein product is CATSRSGTGVAQYF. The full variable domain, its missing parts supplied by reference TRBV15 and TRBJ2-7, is DAMVIQNPRYQVTQFGKPVTLSCSQTLNHNVMYWYQQKSSQAPKLLFHYYDKDFNNEADTPDNFQSRRPNTSFCFLDIRSPGLGDTAMYLCATSRSGTGVAQYFGPGTRLTVT.

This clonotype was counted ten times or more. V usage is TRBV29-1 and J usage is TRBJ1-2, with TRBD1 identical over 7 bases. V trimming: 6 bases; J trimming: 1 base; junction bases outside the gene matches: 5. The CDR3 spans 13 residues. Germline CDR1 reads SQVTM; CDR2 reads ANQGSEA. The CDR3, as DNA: TGCAGCGTGGGGGGACAGAGTAACTATGGCTACACCTTC. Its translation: CSVGGQSNYGYTF.

CDR3 nucleotides: TGTGCCAGCAGTTACTCGAAAAAAGGGGGGACTAGCGGGGGCGGAAATGAGCAGTTCTTC. Translating it yields CASSYSKKGGTSGGGNEQFF. This chain uses TRBV6-2 or TRBV6-3 with TRBJ2-1, with 14 bases aligning to TRBD2. CDR1 is MNHEY, CDR2 SVGEGT, per germline. This CDR3 region has 20 residues. V lost 0 bases and J lost 7; bases outside the gene matches: 14.

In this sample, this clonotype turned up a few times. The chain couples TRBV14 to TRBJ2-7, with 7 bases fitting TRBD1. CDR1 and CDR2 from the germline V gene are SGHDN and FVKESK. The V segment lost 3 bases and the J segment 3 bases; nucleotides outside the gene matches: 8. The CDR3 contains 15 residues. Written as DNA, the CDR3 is TGTGCCAGCAGCCAGGAAGACAGGGCCCACTACGAGCAGTACTTC. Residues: CASSQEDRAHYEQYF. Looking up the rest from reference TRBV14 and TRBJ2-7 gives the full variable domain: EAGVTQFPSHSVIEKGQTVTLRCDPISGHDNLYWYRRVMGKEIKFLLHFVKESKQDESGMPNNRFLAERTGGTYSTLKVQPAELEDSGVYFCASSQEDRAHYEQYFGPGTRLTVT.

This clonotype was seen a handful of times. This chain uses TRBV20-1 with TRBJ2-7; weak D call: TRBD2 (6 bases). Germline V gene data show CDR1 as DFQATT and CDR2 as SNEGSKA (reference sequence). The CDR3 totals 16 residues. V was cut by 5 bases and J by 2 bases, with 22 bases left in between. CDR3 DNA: TGCAGTGCTGACCTTATCCTTGAGCGGGCCACCTACGAGCAGTACTTC. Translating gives CSADLILERATYEQYF.

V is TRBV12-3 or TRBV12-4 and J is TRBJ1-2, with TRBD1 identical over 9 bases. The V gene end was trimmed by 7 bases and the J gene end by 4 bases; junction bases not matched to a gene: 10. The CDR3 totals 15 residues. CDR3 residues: CASTGGTGRLYGYTF. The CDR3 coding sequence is TGTGCCAGCACGGGTGGGACAGGGCGCCTCTATGGCTACACCTTC.

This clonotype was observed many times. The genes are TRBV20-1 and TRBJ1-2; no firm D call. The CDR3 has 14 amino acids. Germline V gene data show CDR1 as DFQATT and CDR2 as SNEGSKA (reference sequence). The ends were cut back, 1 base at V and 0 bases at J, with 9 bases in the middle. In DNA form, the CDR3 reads TGCAGTGCTAGAGGTGTCAACTCTAACTATGGCTACACCTTC. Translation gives CSARGVNSNYGYTF.

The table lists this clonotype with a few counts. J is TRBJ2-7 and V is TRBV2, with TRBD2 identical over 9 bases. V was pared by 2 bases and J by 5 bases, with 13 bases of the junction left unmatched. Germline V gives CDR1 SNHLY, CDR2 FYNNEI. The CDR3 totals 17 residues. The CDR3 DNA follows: TGTGCCAGCAGTGAAATAGGACTGCGGGAGGGCCTGGACGAGCAGTACTTC. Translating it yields CASSEIGLREGLDEQYF. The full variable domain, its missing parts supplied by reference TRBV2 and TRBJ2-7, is EPEVTQTPSHQVTQMGQEVILRCVPISNHLYFYWYRQILGQKVEFLVSFYNNEISEKSEIFDDQFSVERPDGSNFTLKIRSTKLEDSAMYFCASSEIGLREGLDEQYFGPGTRLTVT.

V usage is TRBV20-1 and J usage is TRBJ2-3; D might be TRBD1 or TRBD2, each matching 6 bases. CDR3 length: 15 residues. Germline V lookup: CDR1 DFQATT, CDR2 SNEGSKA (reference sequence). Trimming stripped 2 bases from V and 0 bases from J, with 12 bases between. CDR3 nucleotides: TGCAGTGCTAGAACCGGGGGCAGTAGCACAGATACGCAGTATTTT. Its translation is CSARTGGSSTDTQYF.